The T cell receptor (beta chain) described here comes from a study of post-analysis software for immune sequencing data. Looking at the study overall: Relapsing-remitting, secondary progressive and progressive-relapsing courses of multiple sclerosis were included. Findings and limits, study-wide: Significantly lower normalized Chao1 diversity was found in patients with multiple sclerosis relative to controls. Roughly five TRBV segments, including TRBV5-6, TRBV5-1 and TRBV20-1, were more frequent in patients than controls. Samples prepared in the same batch strongly co-clustered by F measure.

Prepared libraries of TCR beta cDNA carried unique molecular identifiers. There were roughly 0.95 to 11 million T cells, and 480,000 or so cDNA molecules came from them. Via MiXCR, TCRdb re-called the PCR reads, giving one row per CDR3 protein. In the table there are hundreds of thousands of distinct CDR3 sequences, less than 40% of which are singletons. Details on this clonotype: The antigen remains undetermined. This may arise from a read error, as a much more abundant clone is one base away.

CDR3 length: 12 residues. Germline lookup yields CDR1 MDHEN and CDR2 SYDVKM. The chain has TRBV28 and TRBJ1-2; a weak D match, TRBD1 (5 bases). Input material: blood. The TCR sequence derives from a girl between 5 and 17 years old with multiple sclerosis. CDR3 DNA sequence: TGTGCCAACAGTTTCTCGCGCGGGACCACCACCTTC. This gives the protein CANSFSRGTTTF.